Listed below are T cell receptor beta chains from one sample, sequenced in a study of blood T cell repertoires in COVID-19. Sequenced by immunoSEQ multiplex PCR; TCRdb stores in-frame clones only, minus some. This table holds 300,000 to 350,000 clones, roughly nine tenths found once. The sample comprised PBMCs or T cells enriched from blood (not recorded which). Source of these receptors: a woman younger than 45 who had been exposed to COVID-19. The CDR3 runs from the conserved cysteine through the conserved F or W. A D gene is named only where the DNA matches it firmly. Part of the rows lack a size; the others show once, few, many or a class for expanded clones.

>TRBV2|TRBD1|TRBJ1-1|NA|14
CASRPGTGITEAFF
TGTGCCAGCAGACCCGGGACAGGGATCACTGAAGCTTTCTTT
>TRBV10-3|TRBD1|TRBJ2-7|once|18
CAISGKGSDRGSAYEQYF
TGTGCCATCAGCGGGAAAGGGTCGGACAGGGGATCTGCCTACGAGCAGTACTTC
>TRBV7-6|NA|TRBJ1-2|NA|13
CASSFSELYGYTF
TGTGCCAGCAGCTTCTCGGAGTTATATGGCTACACCTTC
>TRBV6-5|TRBD1|TRBJ1-5|NA|15
CASSPRSGGRQPQHF
TGTGCCAGCAGTCCCCGCTCAGGGGGGCGTCAGCCCCAGCATTTT
>TRBV5-3|TRBD1|TRBJ2-7|NA|15
CARSWDRGRAYEQYF
TGTGCCAGAAGCTGGGACAGGGGGCGGGCCTACGAGCAGTACTTC
>TRBV9|TRBD2|TRBJ2-7|NA|15
CASSAGLAGTYEQYF
TGTGCCAGCAGCGCCGGACTAGCGGGGACCTACGAGCAGTACTTC
>TRBV7-2|TRBD1|TRBJ1-5|NA|15
CASSVYRGGNQPQHF
TGTGCCAGCAGCGTATACAGGGGTGGCAATCAGCCCCAGCATTTT
>TRBV10-3|TRBD1|TRBJ1-2|NA|14
CAIRTGGTNYGYTF
TGTGCCATCAGGACAGGGGGGACTAACTATGGCTACACCTTC
>TRBV4-1|NA|TRBJ1-6|NA|15
CASSQLGAYNSPLHF
TGCGCCAGCAGCCAGTTAGGGGCTTATAATTCACCCCTCCACTTT
>TRBV6-6|NA|TRBJ1-6|once|15
CASSYSIEVDSPLHF
TGTGCCAGCAGTTACTCGATTGAGGTAGATTCACCCCTCCACTTT
>TRBV14|NA|TRBJ2-5|NA|12
CASSPSGETQYF
TGTGCCAGCAGCCCCTCCGGGGAGACCCAGTACTTC
>TRBV11-3|NA|TRBJ2-2|few|14
CASSSNTGTGELFF
TGTGCCAGCAGCTCCAACACAGGCACCGGGGAGCTGTTTTTT
>TRBV12-3/TRBV12-4|NA|TRBJ1-2|NA|13
CASTYQRGGGYTF
TGTGCCAGCACTTACCAGAGGGGGGGCGGCTACACCTTC
>TRBV9|NA|TRBJ1-1|few|14
CASSRNGVGAEAFF
TGTGCCAGCAGCCGTAACGGGGTGGGCGCTGAAGCTTTCTTT
>TRBV7-2|NA|TRBJ1-5|NA|15
CASSPSRGLGQPQHF
TGTGCCAGCAGCCCCTCTAGGGGTTTGGGGCAGCCCCAGCATTTT
>TRBV7-3|TRBD1|TRBJ2-1|once|17
CASSLTAGQGVQDEQFF
TGTGCCAGCAGCCTAACCGCAGGACAGGGGGTTCAGGATGAGCAGTTCTTC
>TRBV4-1|NA|TRBJ1-1|NA|16
CASSHPIGLSGTEAFF
TGCGCCAGCAGCCATCCCATAGGTCTATCGGGAACTGAAGCTTTCTTT
>TRBV5-6|NA|TRBJ1-5|once|17
CASSSGRGIGYYQPQHF
TGTGCCAGCAGCTCGGGGCGGGGGATCGGGTACTATCAGCCCCAGCATTTT
>TRBV6-1|NA|TRBJ1-2|NA|15
CASSEFPGTNYGYTF
TGTGCCAGCAGTGAATTTCCGGGAACTAACTATGGCTACACCTTC
>TRBV5-1|NA|TRBJ2-5|NA|13
CASSLAGSETQYF
TGCGCCAGCAGCTTGGCAGGGTCCGAGACCCAGTACTTC
>TRBV6-5|NA|TRBJ2-1|NA|15
CASSLDRSSYNEQFF
TGTGCCAGCAGTTTAGACAGGAGCTCCTACAATGAGCAGTTCTTC
>TRBV4-1|TRBD2|TRBJ2-1|NA|15
CASSQDRLAGWEQFF
TGCGCCAGCAGCCAAGATCGACTAGCGGGGTGGGAGCAGTTCTTC
>TRBV30|NA|TRBJ1-3|NA|11
CAWRQGYTIYF
TGTGCCTGGAGACAGGGATACACCATATATTTT
>TRBV3-1/TRBV3-2|NA|TRBJ1-1|NA|14
CASSQLRGYTEAFF
TGTGCCAGCAGCCAACTCCGGGGTTACACTGAAGCTTTCTTT
>TRBV9|NA|TRBJ2-5|NA|13
CASSVDGGETQYF
TGTGCCAGCAGCGTAGACGGCGGAGAGACCCAGTACTTC
>TRBV25-1|TRBD1|TRBJ1-2|once|17
CASSKAPGQANDYGYTF
TGTGCCAGCTCCAAGGCCCCCGGACAGGCGAACGACTATGGCTACACCTTC
>TRBV5-1|TRBD2|TRBJ2-3|NA|16
CASSLGLAGNTDTQYF
TGCGCCAGCAGCTTAGGCCTAGCGGGGAACACAGATACGCAGTATTTT
>TRBV27|TRBD2|TRBJ2-4|NA|19
CASSLTPSGGLLAKNIQYF
TGTGCCAGCAGTTTGACCCCTAGCGGGGGGCTCCTAGCCAAAAACATTCAGTACTTC